This record concerns one T cell receptor (beta chain) sequence. What it binds is unknown. The sample is drawn from a study of graft-versus-host responses after intestinal transplantation. CDR3 size: 11 residues. The germline V gene has CDR1 MNHNS and CDR2 SASEGT. Trimming took 1 base from V and 12 from J, leaving 7 bases between them. The repertoire was sequenced with immunoSEQ multiplex PCR; TCRdb's copy has only in-frame clones and lacks some. The sample has under 130,000 clones, roughly 93% seen once. The specimen comprised unstimulated CD8+ T cells sorted from spleen or lymph node cells, sampled before intestinal transplant. V usage is TRBV6-1 and J usage is TRBJ1-5; D is uncertain. This clonotype was obtained from a human donor who received an intestinal transplant. The CDR3 loop is CASSEDIYQHF. In DNA, the CDR3 is TGTGCCAGCAGTGAAGACATCTACCAGCATTTT.